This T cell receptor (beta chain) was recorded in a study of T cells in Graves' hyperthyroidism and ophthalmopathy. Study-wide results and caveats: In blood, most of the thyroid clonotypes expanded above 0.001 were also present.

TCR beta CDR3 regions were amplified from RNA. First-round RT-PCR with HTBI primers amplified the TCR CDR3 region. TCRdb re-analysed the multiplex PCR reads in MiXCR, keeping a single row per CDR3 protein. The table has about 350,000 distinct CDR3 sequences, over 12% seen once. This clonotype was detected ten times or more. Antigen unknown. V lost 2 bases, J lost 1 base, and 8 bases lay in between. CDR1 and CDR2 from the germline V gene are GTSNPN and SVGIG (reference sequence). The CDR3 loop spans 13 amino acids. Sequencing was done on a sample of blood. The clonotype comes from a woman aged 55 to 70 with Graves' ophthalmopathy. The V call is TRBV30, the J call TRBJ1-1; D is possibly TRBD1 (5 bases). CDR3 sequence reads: CAWSLDRNTEAFF. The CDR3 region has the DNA TGTGCCTGGAGTCTAGACAGGAACACTGAAGCTTTCTTT.